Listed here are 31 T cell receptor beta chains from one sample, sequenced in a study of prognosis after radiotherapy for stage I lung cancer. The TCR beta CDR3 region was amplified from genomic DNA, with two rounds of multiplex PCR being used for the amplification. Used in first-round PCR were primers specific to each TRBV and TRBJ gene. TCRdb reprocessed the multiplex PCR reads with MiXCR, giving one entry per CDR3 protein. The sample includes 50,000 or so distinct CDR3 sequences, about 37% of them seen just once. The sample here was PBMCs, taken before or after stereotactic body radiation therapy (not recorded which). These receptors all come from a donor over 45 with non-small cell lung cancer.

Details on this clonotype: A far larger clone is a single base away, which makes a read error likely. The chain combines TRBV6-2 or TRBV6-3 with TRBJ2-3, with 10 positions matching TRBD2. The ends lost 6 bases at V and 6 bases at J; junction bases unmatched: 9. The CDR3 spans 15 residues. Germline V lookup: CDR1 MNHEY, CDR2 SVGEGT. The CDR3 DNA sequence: TGTGCCAGCAGGCACAGACTAGCGGGCGACGATACGCAGTATTTT. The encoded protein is CASRHRLAGDDTQYF.

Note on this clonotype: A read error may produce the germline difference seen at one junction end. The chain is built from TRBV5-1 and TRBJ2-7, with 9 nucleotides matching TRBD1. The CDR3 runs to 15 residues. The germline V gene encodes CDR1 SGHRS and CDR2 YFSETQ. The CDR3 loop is CASSGETGGDPEQYF. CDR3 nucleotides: TGTGCCAGCAGTGGGGAGACAGGGGGGGATCCCGAGCAGTACTTC.

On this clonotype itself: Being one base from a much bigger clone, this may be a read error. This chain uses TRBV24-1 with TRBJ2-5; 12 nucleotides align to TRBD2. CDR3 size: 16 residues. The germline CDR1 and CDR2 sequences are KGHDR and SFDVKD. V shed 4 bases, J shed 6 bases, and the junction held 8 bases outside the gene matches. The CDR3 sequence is CATSEGVTSGSKTQYF. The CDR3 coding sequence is TGTGCCACCAGTGAGGGGGTGACTAGCGGGAGTAAGACCCAGTACTTC.

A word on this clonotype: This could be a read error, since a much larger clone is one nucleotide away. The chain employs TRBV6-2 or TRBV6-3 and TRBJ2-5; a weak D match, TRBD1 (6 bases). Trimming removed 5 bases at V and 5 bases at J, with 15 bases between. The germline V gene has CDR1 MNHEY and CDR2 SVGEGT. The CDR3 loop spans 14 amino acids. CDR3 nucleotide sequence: TGTGCCAGCAGTCCCCTGCAGGGGTCGGAGACCCAGTACTTC. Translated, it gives CASSPLQGSETQYF.

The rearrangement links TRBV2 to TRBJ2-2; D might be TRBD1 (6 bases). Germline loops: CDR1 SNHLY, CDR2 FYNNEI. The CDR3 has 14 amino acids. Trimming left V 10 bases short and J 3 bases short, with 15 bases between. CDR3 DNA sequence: TGTGCCAACAGCAGGGGTTACGACACCGGGGAGCTGTTTTTT. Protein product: CANSRGYDTGELFF. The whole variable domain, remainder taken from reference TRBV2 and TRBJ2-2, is EPEVTQTPSHQVTQMGQEVILRCVPISNHLYFYWYRQILGQKVEFLVSFYNNEISEKSEIFDDQFSVERPDGSNFTLKIRSTKLEDSAMYFCANSRGYDTGELFFGEGSRLTVL.

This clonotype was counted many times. Here the CDR3 reads CASSLRTLYGYTF. Here the CDR3 DNA reads TGTGCCAGCAGTTTAAGAACACTTTATGGCTACACCTTC. The V gene is TRBV28, the J gene TRBJ1-2; no reliable D call. Trimming stripped 2 bases from V and 5 bases from J, with 9 bases between. CDR3 length equals 13 residues. Germline lookup yields CDR1 MDHEN and CDR2 SYDVKM.

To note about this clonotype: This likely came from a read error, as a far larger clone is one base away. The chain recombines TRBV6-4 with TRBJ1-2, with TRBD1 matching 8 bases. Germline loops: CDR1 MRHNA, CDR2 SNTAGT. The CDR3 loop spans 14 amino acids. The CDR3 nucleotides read TGTACCAGCAGATCCACGCAGGGGGCAAATGGCTACACCTTC. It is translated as CTSRSTQGANGYTF.

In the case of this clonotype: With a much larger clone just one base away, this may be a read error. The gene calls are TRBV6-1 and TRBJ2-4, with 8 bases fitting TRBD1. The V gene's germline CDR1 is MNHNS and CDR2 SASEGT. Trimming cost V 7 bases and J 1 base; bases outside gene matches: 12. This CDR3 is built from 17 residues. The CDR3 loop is CASIPSSGQVAKNIQYF. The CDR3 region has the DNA TGTGCCAGCATACCATCCTCGGGACAGGTGGCCAAAAACATTCAGTACTTC.

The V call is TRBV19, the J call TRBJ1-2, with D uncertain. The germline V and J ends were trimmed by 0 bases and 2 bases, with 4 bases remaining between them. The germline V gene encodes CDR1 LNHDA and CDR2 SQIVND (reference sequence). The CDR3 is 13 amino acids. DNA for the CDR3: TGTGCCAGTAGTATAGATCAGAACTATGGCTACACCTTC. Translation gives CASSIDQNYGYTF.

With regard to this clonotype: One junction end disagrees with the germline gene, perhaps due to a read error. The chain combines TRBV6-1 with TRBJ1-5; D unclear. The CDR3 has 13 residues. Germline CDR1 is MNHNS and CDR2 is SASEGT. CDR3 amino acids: CASREKLNQHQHF. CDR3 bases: TGTGCCAGCAGGGAAAAGCTTAATCAGCACCAGCATTTT.

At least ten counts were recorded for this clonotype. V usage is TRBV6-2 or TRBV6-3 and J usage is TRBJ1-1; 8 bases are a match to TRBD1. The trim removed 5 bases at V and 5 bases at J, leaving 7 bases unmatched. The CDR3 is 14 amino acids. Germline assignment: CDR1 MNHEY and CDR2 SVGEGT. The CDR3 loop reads CASSVDRGKTEAFF. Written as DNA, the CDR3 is TGTGCCAGCAGTGTCGACAGGGGTAAAACTGAAGCTTTCTTT.

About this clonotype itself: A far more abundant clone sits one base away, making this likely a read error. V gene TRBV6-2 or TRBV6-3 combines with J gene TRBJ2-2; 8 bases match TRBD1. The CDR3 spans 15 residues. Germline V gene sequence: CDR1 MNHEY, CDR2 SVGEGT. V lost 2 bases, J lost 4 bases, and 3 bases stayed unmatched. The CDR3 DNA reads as TGTGCCAGCAGTTACGAACAGGGGGTCACCGGGGAGCTGTTTTTT. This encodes CASSYEQGVTGELFF.

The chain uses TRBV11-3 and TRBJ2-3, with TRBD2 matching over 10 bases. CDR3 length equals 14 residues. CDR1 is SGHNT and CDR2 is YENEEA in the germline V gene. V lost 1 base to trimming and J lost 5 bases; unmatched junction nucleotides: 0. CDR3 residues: CASSLASGRDTQYF. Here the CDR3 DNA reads TGTGCCAGCAGCTTAGCTAGCGGGAGAGATACGCAGTATTTT.

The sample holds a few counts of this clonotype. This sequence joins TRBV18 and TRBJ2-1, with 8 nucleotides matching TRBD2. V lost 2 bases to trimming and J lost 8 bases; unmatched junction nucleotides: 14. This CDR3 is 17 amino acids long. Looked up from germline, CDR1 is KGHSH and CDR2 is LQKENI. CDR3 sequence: CASSPGPRTSRFYEQFF. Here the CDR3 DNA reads TGTGCCAGCTCACCAGGTCCGAGGACTAGCAGGTTTTATGAGCAGTTCTTC. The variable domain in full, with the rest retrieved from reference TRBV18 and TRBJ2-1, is NAGVMQNPRHLVRRRGQEARLRCSPMKGHSHVYWYRQLPEEGLKFMVYLQKENIIDESGMPKERFSAEFPKEGPSILRIQQVVRGDSAAYFCASSPGPRTSRFYEQFFGPGTRLTVL.

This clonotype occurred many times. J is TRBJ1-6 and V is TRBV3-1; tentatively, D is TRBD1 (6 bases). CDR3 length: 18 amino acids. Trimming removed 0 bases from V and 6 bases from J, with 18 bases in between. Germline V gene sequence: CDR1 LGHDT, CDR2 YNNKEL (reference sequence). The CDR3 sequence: CASSQDPQGSRGNSPLHF. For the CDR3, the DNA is TGTGCCAGCAGCCAAGACCCTCAGGGGTCGAGAGGTAATTCACCCCTCCACTTT.

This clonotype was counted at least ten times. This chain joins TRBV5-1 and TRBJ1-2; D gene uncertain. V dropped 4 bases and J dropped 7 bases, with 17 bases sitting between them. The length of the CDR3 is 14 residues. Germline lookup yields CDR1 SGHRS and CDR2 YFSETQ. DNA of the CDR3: TGCGCCAGCAGCCTCCCGGCGACACAGAGTGGCTACACCTTC. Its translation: CASSLPATQSGYTF.

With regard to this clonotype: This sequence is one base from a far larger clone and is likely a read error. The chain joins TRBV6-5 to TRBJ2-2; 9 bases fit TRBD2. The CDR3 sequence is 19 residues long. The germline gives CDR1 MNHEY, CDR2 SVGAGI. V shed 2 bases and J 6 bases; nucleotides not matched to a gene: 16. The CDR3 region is CASSYSIRGTSWEAGELFF. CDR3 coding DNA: TGTGCCAGCAGTTACAGTATACGGGGGACTAGCTGGGAGGCCGGGGAGCTGTTTTTT.

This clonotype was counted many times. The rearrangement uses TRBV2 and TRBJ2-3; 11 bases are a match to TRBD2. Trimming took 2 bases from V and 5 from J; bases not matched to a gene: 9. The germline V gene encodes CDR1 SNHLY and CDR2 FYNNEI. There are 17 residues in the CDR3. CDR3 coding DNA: TGTGCCAGCAGTGAAATACTAGCGGGAGAAGAAATAGATACGCAGTATTTT. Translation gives CASSEILAGEEIDTQYF.

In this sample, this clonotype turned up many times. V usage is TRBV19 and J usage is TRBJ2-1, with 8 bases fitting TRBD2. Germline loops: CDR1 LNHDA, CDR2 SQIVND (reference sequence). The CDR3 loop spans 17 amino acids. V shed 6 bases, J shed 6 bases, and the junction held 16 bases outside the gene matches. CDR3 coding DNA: TGTGCCAGTAGATCCTTCATAACTAGCGGTGGGTTCAATGAGCAGTTCTTC. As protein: CASRSFITSGGFNEQFF.

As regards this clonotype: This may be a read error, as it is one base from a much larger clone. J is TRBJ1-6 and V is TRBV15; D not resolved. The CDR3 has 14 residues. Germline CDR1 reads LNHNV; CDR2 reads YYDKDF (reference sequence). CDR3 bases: TGTGCCACCATCAGAGAGGGCAGGAATTCACCCCTCCACTTT. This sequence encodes CATIREGRNSPLHF.

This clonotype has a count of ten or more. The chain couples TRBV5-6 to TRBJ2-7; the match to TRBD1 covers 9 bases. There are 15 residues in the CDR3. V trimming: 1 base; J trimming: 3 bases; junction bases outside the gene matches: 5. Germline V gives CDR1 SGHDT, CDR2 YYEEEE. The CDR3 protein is CASSLWDRVNYEQYF. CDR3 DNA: TGTGCCAGCAGCTTGTGGGACAGGGTAAACTACGAGCAGTACTTC.

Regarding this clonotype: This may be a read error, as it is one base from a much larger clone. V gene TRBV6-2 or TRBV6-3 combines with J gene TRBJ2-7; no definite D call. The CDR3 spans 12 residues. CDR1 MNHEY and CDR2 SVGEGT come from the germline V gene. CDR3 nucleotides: TGTGCCAGTAGCAACTCACCCTACAAGCAGTACTTC. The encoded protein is CASSNSPYKQYF.

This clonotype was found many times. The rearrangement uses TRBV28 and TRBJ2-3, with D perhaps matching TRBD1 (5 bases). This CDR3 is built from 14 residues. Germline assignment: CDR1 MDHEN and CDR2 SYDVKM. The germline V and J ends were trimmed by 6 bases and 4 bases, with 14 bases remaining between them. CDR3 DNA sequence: TGTGCCAGCAGCCCTCACATACAGGCAGATACGCAGTATTTT. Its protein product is CASSPHIQADTQYF.

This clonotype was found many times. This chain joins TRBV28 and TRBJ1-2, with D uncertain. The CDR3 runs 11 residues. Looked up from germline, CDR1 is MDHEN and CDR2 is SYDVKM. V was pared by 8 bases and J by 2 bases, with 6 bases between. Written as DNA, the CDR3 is TGTGCCAGCGGACGGAACTATGGCTACACCTTC. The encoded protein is CASGRNYGYTF.

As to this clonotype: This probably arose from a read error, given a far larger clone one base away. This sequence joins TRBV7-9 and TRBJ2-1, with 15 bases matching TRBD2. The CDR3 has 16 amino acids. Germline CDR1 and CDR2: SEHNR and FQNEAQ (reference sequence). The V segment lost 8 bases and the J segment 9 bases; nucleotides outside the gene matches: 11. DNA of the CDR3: TGTGCCAGCGTCCCAATGGGACTAGCGGGAGGATCTGAGCAGTTCTTC. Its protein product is CASVPMGLAGGSEQFF.

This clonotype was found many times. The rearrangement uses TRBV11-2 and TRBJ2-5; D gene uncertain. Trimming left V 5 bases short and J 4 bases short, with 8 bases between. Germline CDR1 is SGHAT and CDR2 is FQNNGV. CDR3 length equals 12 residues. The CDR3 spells CASSPPGETQYF. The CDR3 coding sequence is TGTGCCAGCAGCCCACCGGGAGAGACCCAGTACTTC. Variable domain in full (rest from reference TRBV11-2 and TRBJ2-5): EAGVAQSPRYKIIEKRQSVAFWCNPISGHATLYWYQQILGQGPKLLIQFQNNGVVDDSQLPKDRFSAERLKGVDSTLKIQPAKLEDSAVYLCASSPPGETQYFGPGTRLLVL.

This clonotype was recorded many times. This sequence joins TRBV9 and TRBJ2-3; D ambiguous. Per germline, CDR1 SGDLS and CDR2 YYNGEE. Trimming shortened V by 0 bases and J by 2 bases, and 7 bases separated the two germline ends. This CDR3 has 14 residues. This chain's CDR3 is CASSVGQLTDTQYF. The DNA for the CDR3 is TGTGCCAGCAGCGTAGGGCAGCTCACAGATACGCAGTATTTT.

DNA of the CDR3: TGTGCCAGCATCGTGGGACAGGGGACCGGGGAGCTGTTTTTT. Translated: CASIVGQGTGELFF. This sequence joins TRBV9 and TRBJ2-2; 10 bases align to TRBD1. Germline assignment: CDR1 SGDLS and CDR2 YYNGEE. This CDR3 contains 14 residues. Trimming removed 6 bases from V and 5 bases from J; junction bases left unmatched: 4.

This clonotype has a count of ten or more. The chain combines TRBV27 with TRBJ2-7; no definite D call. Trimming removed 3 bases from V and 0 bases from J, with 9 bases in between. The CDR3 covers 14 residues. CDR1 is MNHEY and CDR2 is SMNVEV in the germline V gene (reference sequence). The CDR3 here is CASSFERVSYEQYF. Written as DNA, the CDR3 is TGTGCCAGCAGTTTCGAGAGAGTCTCCTACGAGCAGTACTTC.

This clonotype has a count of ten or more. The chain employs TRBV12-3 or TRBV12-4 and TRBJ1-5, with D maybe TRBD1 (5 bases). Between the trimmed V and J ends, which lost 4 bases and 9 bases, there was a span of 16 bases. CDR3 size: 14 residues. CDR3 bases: TGTGCCAGCAGTTATTCGGGGCTGACGGGGCCCCAGCATTTT. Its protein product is CASSYSGLTGPQHF.

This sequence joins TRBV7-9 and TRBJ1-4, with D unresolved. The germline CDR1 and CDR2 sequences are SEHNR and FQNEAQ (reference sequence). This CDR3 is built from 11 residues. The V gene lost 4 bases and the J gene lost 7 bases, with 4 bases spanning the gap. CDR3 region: CASSSSEKLFF. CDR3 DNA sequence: TGTGCCAGCAGCTCCAGTGAAAAACTGTTTTTT.